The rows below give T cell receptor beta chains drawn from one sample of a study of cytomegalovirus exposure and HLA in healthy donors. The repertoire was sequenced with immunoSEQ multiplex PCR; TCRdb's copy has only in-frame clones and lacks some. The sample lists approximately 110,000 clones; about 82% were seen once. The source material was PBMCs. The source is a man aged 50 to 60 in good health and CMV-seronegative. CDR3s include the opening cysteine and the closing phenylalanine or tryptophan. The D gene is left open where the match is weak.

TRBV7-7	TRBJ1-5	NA	TGTGCCAGCAGCATGCAGGCATACCAGCCCCAGCATTTT	CASSMQAYQPQHF
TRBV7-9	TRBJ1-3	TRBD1	TGTGCCAGCACCCGGGACAGGGTCTCTGGAAACACCATATATTTT	CASTRDRVSGNTIYF
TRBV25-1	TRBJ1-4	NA	TGTGCCAGCAGTGACGAACTCAGGGATGAAAAACTGTTTTTT	CASSDELRDEKLFF
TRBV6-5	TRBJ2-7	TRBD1	TGTGCCAGCAGTTACACACCGGACAGGGGAGGCGAGCAGTACTTC	CASSYTPDRGGEQYF
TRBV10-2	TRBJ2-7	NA	TGCGCCAGCAGGGAACAGCCCTCCTACGAGCAGTACTTC	CASREQPSYEQYF
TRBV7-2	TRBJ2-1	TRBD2	TGTGCCAGCAGCTTTCTCCTAGCGGGGGCCAATGAGCAGTTCTTC	CASSFLLAGANEQFF
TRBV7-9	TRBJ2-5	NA	TGTGCCAGCAGCGCCCGGGGGAGGCTGGCTCAAGAGACCCAGTACTTC	CASSARGRLAQETQYF
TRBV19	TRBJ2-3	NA	TGTGCCAGTCGGCGTCGGGGGATTGGGGTCTCAGATACGCAGTATTTT	CASRRRGIGVSDTQYF
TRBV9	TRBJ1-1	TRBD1	TGTGCCAGCCGAGAGGACAGGGACACTGAAGCTTTCTTT	CASREDRDTEAFF
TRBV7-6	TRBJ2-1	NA	TGTGCCAGCAGCTCCCCCCTAAATGAGCAGTTCTTC	CASSSPLNEQFF